This T cell receptor (beta chain) was obtained from a study of cytomegalovirus exposure and HLA in healthy donors. Background on the study: Earlier sequencing of 150 million to 200 million T cells yielded roughly 100 million unique TCR beta sequences. Study-level results: With later analysis, a missense DCLRE1C variant became linked to TCR beta V- and J-gene trimming. Highest at DRB1 and lowest at HLA-C, TCR association rates differed among HLA loci in a later analysis.

In the PCR, 60 Vbeta and 13 Jbeta primers were used. Profiling relied on immunoSEQ multiplex PCR, and the TCRdb table lists in-frame clones only, not all of them. This sample has over 200,000 clones, with about 75% found just once. With 6 bases clipped from V and 3 bases from J, the junction kept 10 bases outside the gene matches. The CDR3 totals 15 residues. CDR1 is MNHEY and CDR2 is SMNVEV in the germline V gene (reference sequence). Turning to this clone: Its specificity is unknown.

The donors gave bone marrow, and they were healthy. Sequencing input: PBMCs. The chain is built from TRBV27 and TRBJ2-7, with 8 bases identical to TRBD2. This clonotype originated in a male donor in good health and CMV-seronegative. The CDR3 DNA reads as TGTGCCAGCAGCAAACAGACTAGCGTACTCTACGAGCAGTACTTC. Protein sequence: CASSKQTSVLYEQYF.